Listed below are T cell receptor beta chains from one sample, sequenced in a study of beta chain features in type 1 diabetes. The data were produced by immunoSEQ multiplex PCR, yet TCRdb's version contains in-frame clones alone and is incomplete. The sample gives roughly 700,000 clones, 13% of which show up once; approximately 0.022% is in the top ten. The sequenced sample was naive CD4+ T cells from blood. Receptors originate from a man between 18 and 35 years old with type 1 diabetes. CDR3s include the opening cysteine and the closing phenylalanine or tryptophan. The order of the fields is clone size, V gene, D gene, J gene, CDR3 protein, CDR3 DNA. A D gene is named only where the DNA matches it firmly. Clone size, where shown, is once, few, many, or a class for clones that have expanded.

few	TRBV6-5	.	TRBJ1-2	CASSYMRGAPFYGYTF	TGTGCCAGCAGTTACATGAGGGGCGCCCCTTTCTATGGCTACACCTTC
.	TRBV28	TRBD1	TRBJ2-1	CASSHGQGNLNEQFF	TGTGCCAGCAGTCACGGACAGGGGAATCTCAATGAGCAGTTCTTC
.	TRBV18	.	TRBJ2-5	CASSTTEKETQYF	TGTGCCAGCTCAACGACAGAAAAAGAGACCCAGTACTTC
.	TRBV6-1	TRBD1	TRBJ2-3	CATPQGVGSDTQYF	TGTGCCACCCCACAGGGGGTGGGTTCAGATACGCAGTATTTT
.	TRBV18	.	TRBJ1-1	CASSLSNTEAFF	TGTGCCAGCTCACTATCGAACACTGAAGCTTTCTTT
few	TRBV5-1	.	TRBJ1-1	CASSRGTDTEAFF	TGCGCCAGCAGCCGCGGGACTGACACTGAAGCTTTCTTT
few	TRBV19	.	TRBJ2-2	CASSIVATANTGELFF	TGTGCCAGTAGTATAGTCGCGACAGCGAACACCGGGGAGCTGTTTTTT
once	TRBV19	.	TRBJ1-1	CASSIQGLGTEAFF	TGTGCCAGTAGTATTCAGGGGCTCGGGACTGAAGCTTTCTTT
.	TRBV25-1	TRBD1	TRBJ2-7	CASSGPGTGELNEQYF	TGTGCCAGCAGTGGGCCCGGGACAGGGGAGCTAAACGAGCAGTACTTC
.	TRBV9	.	TRBJ1-4	CASSGRGSTNEKLFF	TGTGCCAGCAGCGGCCGAGGCTCTACTAATGAAAAACTGTTTTTT
.	TRBV10-3	.	TRBJ1-2	CAIVRNRSITGYTF	TGTGCCATCGTGCGCAACAGGTCAATAACTGGCTACACCTTC
.	TRBV2	TRBD1	TRBJ1-5	CASGDRGGGDQPQHF	TGTGCCAGCGGGGACAGGGGAGGGGGTGATCAGCCCCAGCATTTT
.	TRBV7-8	TRBD2	TRBJ2-7	CASSRPGLDSYEQYF	TGTGCCAGCAGCCGACCGGGACTAGACTCCTACGAGCAGTACTTC
.	TRBV7-9	.	TRBJ2-7	CASSSLYEQYF	TGTGCCAGCAGCTCGCTATACGAGCAGTACTTC
.	TRBV7-7	TRBD1	TRBJ2-3	CASSLTGGGTDTQYF	TGTGCTAGCAGCTTGACAGGGGGAGGGACAGATACGCAGTATTTT
few	TRBV30	TRBD2	TRBJ2-3	CAWSPSGGWDTQYF	TGTGCCTGGAGTCCCAGCGGGGGTTGGGATACGCAGTATTTT
.	TRBV9	TRBD1	TRBJ2-2	CASTWTGASANTGELFF	TGTGCCAGCACCTGGACAGGGGCATCCGCGAACACCGGGGAGCTGTTTTTT
.	TRBV5-1	.	TRBJ2-1	CASSLVGHPEQFF	TGCGCCAGCAGCTTGGTGGGACACCCCGAGCAGTTCTTC
few	TRBV7-9	TRBD1	TRBJ1-1	CASSLTDRGDTEAFF	TGTGCCAGCAGCTTAACCGACAGGGGAGACACTGAAGCTTTCTTT
few	TRBV10-3	TRBD1	TRBJ2-1	CAISESKDRGPNEQFF	TGTGCCATCAGTGAGTCAAAGGACAGGGGGCCCAATGAGCAGTTCTTC
.	TRBV10-3	.	TRBJ2-5	CAISVGETQYF	TGTGCCATCAGTGTGGGTGAGACCCAGTACTTC
once	TRBV5-6	.	TRBJ1-1	CASSSLDRNTEAFF	TGTGCCAGCAGCTCCTTAGACAGAAACACTGAAGCTTTCTTT
few	TRBV28	TRBD1	TRBJ1-5	CASSFGDRYNQPQHF	TGTGCCAGCAGTTTTGGGGACAGATATAATCAGCCCCAGCATTTT
.	TRBV28	.	TRBJ2-7	CASSLAPGREQYF	TGTGCCAGCAGTTTAGCTCCTGGACGCGAGCAGTACTTC
.	TRBV6-5	TRBD1	TRBJ1-4	CASRRGTGDWEKLFF	TGTGCCAGCAGAAGAGGGACAGGGGACTGGGAAAAACTGTTTTTT
few	TRBV30	TRBD1	TRBJ2-7	CAGARQGAGEQYF	TGTGCCGGGGCACGACAGGGGGCTGGCGAGCAGTACTTC
.	TRBV30	.	TRBJ1-6	CAWTGQGSPLHF	TGTGCCTGGACGGGGCAGGGGTCACCCCTCCACTTT
.	TRBV6-5	.	TRBJ1-4	CAISDLGPNEKLFF	TGTGCCATCAGTGATTTGGGACCTAATGAAAAACTGTTTTTT
.	TRBV7-9	TRBD1	TRBJ2-2	CASSLYGTELTGELFF	TGTGCCAGCAGCTTATATGGGACAGAACTAACCGGGGAGCTGTTTTTT
.	TRBV4-1	TRBD1	TRBJ2-7	CASSQEVGQGKYEQYF	TGCGCCAGCAGCCAAGAGGTCGGACAGGGGAAGTACGAGCAGTACTTC
.	TRBV11-2	.	TRBJ1-1	CASSLRFLGEAFF	TGTGCCAGCAGCTTACGTTTTCTTGGTGAAGCTTTCTTT
.	TRBV23-1	.	TRBJ1-5	CASSQSNNQPQHF	TGCGCCAGCAGTCAATCGAACAATCAGCCCCAGCATTTT
.	TRBV29-1	.	TRBJ1-1	CSVLLVAMNTEAFF	TGCAGCGTCCTCCTCGTGGCCATGAACACTGAAGCTTTCTTT
.	TRBV6-5	TRBD1	TRBJ2-1	CASSMGQAPYNEQFF	TGTGCCAGCAGTATGGGACAGGCTCCTTACAATGAGCAGTTCTTC
.	TRBV11-2	.	TRBJ1-2	CASSLGQTYGYTF	TGTGCCAGCAGCCTCGGACAGACCTATGGCTACACCTTC
.	TRBV6-5	.	TRBJ1-1	CASSYSAAMNTEAFF	TGTGCCAGCAGTTACTCGGCAGCTATGAACACTGAAGCTTTCTTT
.	TRBV30	TRBD2	TRBJ2-5	CAWRLAGAQGTQYF	TGTGCCTGGAGACTAGCGGGAGCCCAGGGGACCCAGTACTTC
few	TRBV9	.	TRBJ2-1	CASSVESGSSYNEQFF	TGTGCCAGCAGCGTAGAAAGCGGCAGCTCCTACAATGAGCAGTTCTTC
.	TRBV19	.	TRBJ2-7	CASTQGTALPYEQYF	TGTGCCAGTACCCAAGGGACGGCGCTTCCCTACGAGCAGTACTTC
few	TRBV7-9	.	TRBJ1-2	CASVLAPDSYGYTF	TGTGCCAGCGTACTGGCTCCGGATAGCTATGGCTACACCTTC
.	TRBV30	TRBD1	TRBJ1-2	CAWIPGQGRANYGYTF	TGTGCCTGGATTCCTGGACAGGGCCGAGCTAACTATGGCTACACCTTC
.	TRBV30	TRBD1	TRBJ1-2	CAWSSVRTGVGYTF	TGTGCCTGGAGTTCAGTTCGAACAGGGGTCGGCTACACCTTC
.	TRBV9	.	TRBJ2-5	CASSVSGANGETQYF	TGTGCCAGCAGCGTATCCGGGGCCAATGGGGAGACCCAGTACTTC
few	TRBV10-3	.	TRBJ1-2	CAISDRSGGNDGYTF	TGTGCCATCAGTGATCGGTCAGGCGGGAATGATGGCTACACCTTC
few	TRBV11-2	.	TRBJ2-3	CASSLDRPLDTQYF	TGTGCCAGCAGCTTAGACCGTCCATTAGATACGCAGTATTTT
.	TRBV6-1	TRBD2	TRBJ2-7	CASTAESGDSYEQYF	TGTGCCAGCACCGCGGAGAGCGGGGACTCCTACGAGCAGTACTTC
few	TRBV6-6	.	TRBJ2-3	CASSYMGRAGEEYF	TGTGCCAGCAGTTACATGGGTCGGGCAGGGGAGGAGTATTTT
few	TRBV29-1	.	TRBJ1-1	CSGYYPWTENTEAFF	TGCAGCGGGTACTACCCATGGACAGAGAACACTGAAGCTTTCTTT
few	TRBV7-2	.	TRBJ2-1	CASSLDEGGYNEQFF	TGTGCCAGCAGCTTAGATGAGGGCGGCTACAATGAGCAGTTCTTC
.	TRBV7-6	TRBD1	TRBJ2-3	CASSFETGVTDTQYF	TGTGCCAGCAGCTTCGAGACAGGGGTAACAGATACGCAGTATTTT
.	TRBV7-3	.	TRBJ2-2	CASSLGQITGELFF	TGTGCCAGCAGCTTAGGACAGATCACCGGGGAGCTGTTTTTT